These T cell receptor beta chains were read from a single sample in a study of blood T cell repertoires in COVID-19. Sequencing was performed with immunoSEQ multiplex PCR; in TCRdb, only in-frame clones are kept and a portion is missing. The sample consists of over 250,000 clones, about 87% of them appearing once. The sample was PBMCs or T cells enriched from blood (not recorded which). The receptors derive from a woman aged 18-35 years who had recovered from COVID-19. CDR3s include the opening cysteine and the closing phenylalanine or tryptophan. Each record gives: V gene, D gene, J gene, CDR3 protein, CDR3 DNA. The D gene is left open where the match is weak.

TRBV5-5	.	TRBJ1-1	CASSFRQMNTEAFF	TGTGCCAGCAGCTTTCGACAGATGAACACTGAAGCTTTCTTT
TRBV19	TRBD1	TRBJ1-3	CASSHRTGPRGNTIYF	TGTGCCAGTAGTCACCGGACAGGACCTCGTGGAAACACCATATATTTT
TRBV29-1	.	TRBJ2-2	CSAGQTFANTGELFF	TGCAGCGCCGGACAAACGTTCGCGAACACCGGGGAGCTGTTTTTT
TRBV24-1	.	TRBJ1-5	CATAGLGSNQPQHF	TGTGCCACCGCAGGGTTGGGGAGCAATCAGCCCCAGCATTTT
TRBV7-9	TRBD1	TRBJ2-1	CASNWDRGYNEQFF	TGTGCCAGCAACTGGGACAGGGGATACAATGAGCAGTTCTTC
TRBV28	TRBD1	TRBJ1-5	CASSLGQGMIGQPQHF	TGTGCCAGCAGCCTGGGACAGGGAATGATTGGTCAGCCCCAGCATTTT
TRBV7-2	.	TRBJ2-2	CASSFTGTSEGWELFF	TGTGCCAGCAGCTTTACAGGGACGTCTGAGGGGTGGGAGCTGTTTTTT
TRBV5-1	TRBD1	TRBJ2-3	CASSLARQGLTDTQYF	TGCGCCAGCAGCTTGGCCAGACAGGGGTTGACAGATACGCAGTATTTT
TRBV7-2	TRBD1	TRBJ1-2	CASSLEVQGVRGYTF	TGTGCCAGCAGCTTAGAGGTTCAGGGGGTGCGCGGCTACACCTTC
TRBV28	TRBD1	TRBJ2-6	CASSLWDRRANVLTF	TGTGCCAGCAGTTTGTGGGACAGGAGGGCCAACGTCCTGACTTTC
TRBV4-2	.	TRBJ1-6	CASSQDSQGNSPLHF	TGTGCCAGCAGCCAAGATAGCCAGGGGAATTCACCCCTCCACTTT
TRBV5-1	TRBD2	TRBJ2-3	CASSLGPVAGSTDTQYF	TGCGCCAGCAGCTTGGGTCCTGTAGCGGGGTCCACAGATACGCAGTATTTT
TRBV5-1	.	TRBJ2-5	CASSSERVETQYF	TGCGCCAGCAGCTCTGAACGGGTGGAGACCCAGTACTTC
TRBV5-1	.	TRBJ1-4	CASKEGANEKLFF	TGCGCCAGCAAGGAAGGGGCTAATGAAAAACTGTTTTTT
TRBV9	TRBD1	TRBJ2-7	CASGGQGFEQYF	TGTGCCAGCGGCGGACAGGGGTTCGAGCAGTACTTC
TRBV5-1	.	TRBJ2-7	CASSLEGGTTYEQYF	TGCGCCAGCAGCTTGGAAGGCGGGACGACCTACGAGCAGTACTTC
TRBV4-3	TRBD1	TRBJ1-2	CASSQNSGQAIYGYTF	TGCGCCAGCAGCCAGAACTCCGGACAGGCAATCTATGGCTACACCTTC
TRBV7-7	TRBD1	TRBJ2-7	CASSLTDRGYAREQYF	TGTGCCAGCAGCTTAACCGACAGGGGGTATGCTCGCGAGCAGTACTTC
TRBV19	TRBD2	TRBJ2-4	CASAPGLADSKNIQYF	TGTGCCAGTGCCCCGGGGCTAGCGGATAGCAAAAACATTCAGTACTTC
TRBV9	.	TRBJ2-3	CASSERSGTVSTDTQYF	TGTGCCAGCAGTGAACGTAGCGGAACCGTTAGCACAGATACGCAGTATTTT
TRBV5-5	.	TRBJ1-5	CASSPGHRLYSNQPQHF	TGTGCCAGCAGCCCGGGTCACCGCCTCTATAGCAATCAGCCCCAGCATTTT
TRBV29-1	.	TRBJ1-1	CSTAGLRTTEAFF	TGCAGCACCGCAGGGCTTCGGACCACTGAAGCTTTCTTT
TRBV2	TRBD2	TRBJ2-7	CASMASGGYRGEQYF	TGTGCCAGCATGGCCAGCGGGGGTTACCGAGGTGAGCAGTACTTC
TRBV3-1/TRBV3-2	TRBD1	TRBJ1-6	CASSQGTGDSPLHF	TGTGCCAGCAGCCAAGGTACAGGGGACTCACCCCTCCACTTT